The next 14 T cell receptor beta chains were all read from a single sample in a study of beta chain features in type 1 diabetes. The isolated RNA, all of it, was reverse transcribed, so expressed TCRB transcripts were what got sequenced. Produced via immunoSEQ multiplex PCR; TCRdb's table is partial and in-frame only. Seen here are about 620,000 clones, around 16% observed once, and the top ten hold about 0.093%. The sample was naive CD4+ T cells from blood. The receptor source for this set is a man between 18 and 29 years old in good health.

The chain has TRBV19 and TRBJ2-5; D not resolved. The CDR3 is made up of 15 amino acids. V lost 5 bases, J lost 0 bases, and 13 bases lay in between. Germline CDR1 and CDR2: LNHDA and SQIVND (reference sequence). CDR3 residues: CASSPKTWYQETQYF. The CDR3 nucleotides read TGTGCCAGTAGTCCCAAGACCTGGTACCAAGAGACCCAGTACTTC.

This clone has a handful of counts. The CDR3 is CASSSRGGYTF. The CDR3 DNA reads TGTGCCAGTAGTAGCAGAGGTGGCTACACCTTC. The rearrangement uses TRBV19 and TRBJ1-2; D is uncertain. Germline lookup yields CDR1 LNHDA and CDR2 SQIVND (reference sequence). V lost 4 bases, J lost 7 bases, and 7 bases lay in between. CDR3 length: 11 amino acids.

The chain links TRBV29-1 to TRBJ1-1, with D tentatively TRBD1 (6 bases). The germline gives CDR1 SQVTM, CDR2 ANQGSEA. The V gene lost 4 bases and the J gene lost 4 bases, with 13 bases spanning the gap. CDR3 length: 13 amino acids. The CDR3 loop reads CSVAGVEATEAFF. The CDR3 DNA follows: TGCAGCGTTGCAGGGGTGGAGGCCACTGAAGCTTTCTTT. Combining the CDR3 with reference TRBV29-1 and TRBJ1-1 gives the whole variable domain SAVISQKPSRDICQRGTSLTIQCQVDSQVTMMFWYRQQPGQSLTLIATANQGSEATYESGFVIDKFPISRPNLTFSTLTVSNMSPEDSSIYLCSVAGVEATEAFFGQGTRLTVV.

This clone was detected only a few times. This chain links TRBV5-1 with TRBJ2-7; 7 nucleotides line up with TRBD1. V gave up 2 bases and J gave up 3 bases; unmatched junction bases: 8. Germline CDR1 and CDR2: SGHRS and YFSETQ. This CDR3 is 15 amino acids long. The CDR3: CASSFAGGAFYEQYF. CDR3 in DNA: TGCGCCAGCAGCTTTGCAGGGGGAGCATTCTACGAGCAGTACTTC.

This clone was counted only a few times. Written as DNA, the CDR3 is TGCGCCAGCAGCTTGGGACAGGGTCCACCTAATTCACCCCTCCACTTT. Its protein product is CASSLGQGPPNSPLHF. The chain is built from TRBV5-1 and TRBJ1-6; 7 bases line up with TRBD1. Germline-derived CDR1 and CDR2 are SGHRS and YFSETQ. V lost 0 bases to trimming and J lost 6 bases; unmatched junction nucleotides: 6. This CDR3 is 16 amino acids long.

This clone showed up just a few times. The rearrangement joins TRBV6-5 to TRBJ2-2; D gene unclear. V shed 5 bases and J shed 3 bases, with 4 bases lying between them. The germline V gene encodes CDR1 MNHEY and CDR2 SVGAGI. The CDR3 runs 12 residues. CDR3 protein: CASSTHTGELFF. The CDR3 DNA sequence: TGTGCCAGCAGTACTCACACCGGGGAGCTGTTTTTT.

The V and J genes are TRBV9 and TRBJ2-3; 7 bases match TRBD1. The CDR3 spans 14 residues. Germline CDR1 and CDR2: SGDLS and YYNGEE. V trimming: 6 bases; J trimming: 4 bases; junction bases outside the gene matches: 8. This chain's CDR3 is CASNQKGGADTQYF. CDR3 bases: TGTGCCAGCAACCAAAAAGGGGGCGCAGATACGCAGTATTTT.

The rearrangement links TRBV5-6 to TRBJ2-7, with TRBD2 identical over 11 bases. The CDR3 has 17 residues. With V trimmed by 6 bases and J by 2 bases, 13 bases remained unmatched. Germline loops: CDR1 SGHDT, CDR2 YYEEEE. In DNA form, the CDR3 reads TGTGCCAGCACCTCCGCCGTCGTAGCGGGGGGGACCTACGAGCAGTACTTC. Protein sequence: CASTSAVVAGGTYEQYF.

CDR3 coding DNA: TGTGCCAGCAGCTTAGCTTTGGCGGGGGTCACTACCTACAATGAGCAGTTCTTC. Translation: CASSLALAGVTTYNEQFF. V is TRBV13 and J is TRBJ2-1, with 7 bases aligning to TRBD2. The CDR3 is 18 amino acids. Trimming cost V 1 base and J 2 bases; bases outside gene matches: 11. Germline loops: CDR1 PRHDT, CDR2 FYEKMQ (reference sequence). Based on the CDR3 plus reference TRBV13 and TRBJ2-1, the full variable domain is AAGVIQSPRHLIKEKRETATLKCYPIPRHDTVYWYQQGPGQDPQFLISFYEKMQSDKGSIPDRFSAQQFSDYHSELNMSSLELGDSALYFCASSLALAGVTTYNEQFFGPGTRLTVL.

The chain uses TRBV7-3 and TRBJ2-3, with D possibly TRBD2 on 6 matching bases. Per germline, CDR1 SGHTA and CDR2 FQGTGA. V was pared by 1 base and J by 2 bases, with 7 bases between. The CDR3 contains 14 residues. This CDR3 is CASSLRDFTDTQYF. The CDR3 DNA sequence: TGTGCCAGCAGCTTAAGGGACTTCACAGATACGCAGTATTTT. The full variable domain, completed using reference TRBV7-3 and TRBJ2-3, is GAGVSQTPSNKVTEKGKYVELRCDPISGHTALYWYRQSLGQGPEFLIYFQGTGAADDSGLPNDRFFAVRPEGSVSTLKIQRTERGDSAVYLCASSLRDFTDTQYFGPGTRLTVL.

The V and J genes are TRBV14 and TRBJ2-2; D remains unclear. CDR1 is SGHDN, CDR2 FVKESK, per germline. CDR3 length: 13 residues. Deletions cut 3 bases from V and 7 bases from J, with 9 bases between. CDR3 protein: CASSQDGYGELFF. CDR3 in DNA: TGTGCCAGCAGCCAGGACGGTTACGGGGAGCTGTTTTTT.

The chain has TRBV7-9 and TRBJ1-6; D possibly corresponds to TRBD1 (5 bases). This CDR3 contains 15 residues. Germline assignment: CDR1 SEHNR and CDR2 FQNEAQ (reference sequence). V shed 5 bases and J shed 6 bases, with 14 bases lying between them. The CDR3 nucleotides are TGTGCCAGCAGCCCAGACCTCGGGGCTAATTCACCCCTCCACTTT. Translated, it gives CASSPDLGANSPLHF.

The chain joins TRBV27 to TRBJ1-2, with 11 bases aligning to TRBD1. Germline V lookup: CDR1 MNHEY, CDR2 SMNVEV (reference sequence). The CDR3 has 14 residues. J was trimmed by 7 bases and V by 5 bases; bases with no gene match: 6. This chain's CDR3 is CASSLDRGPSGYTF. The CDR3 bases are TGTGCCAGCAGTCTGGACAGGGGGCCCTCTGGCTACACCTTC.

This clone has a handful of counts. The J gene is TRBJ2-5, the V gene TRBV14; 7 bases map to TRBD1. Germline loops: CDR1 SGHDN, CDR2 FVKESK. Trimming at V came to 4 bases and at J to 1 base, leaving 3 bases not matched to a gene. The CDR3 length is 14 residues. CDR3 in DNA: TGTGCCAGCAGCCCGGGACAGACCCAAGAGACCCAGTACTTC. Translation gives CASSPGQTQETQYF. Using reference TRBV14 and TRBJ2-5 for the parts outside the CDR3, the full variable domain is EAGVTQFPSHSVIEKGQTVTLRCDPISGHDNLYWYRRVMGKEIKFLLHFVKESKQDESGMPNNRFLAERTGGTYSTLKVQPAELEDSGVYFCASSPGQTQETQYFGPGTRLLVL.